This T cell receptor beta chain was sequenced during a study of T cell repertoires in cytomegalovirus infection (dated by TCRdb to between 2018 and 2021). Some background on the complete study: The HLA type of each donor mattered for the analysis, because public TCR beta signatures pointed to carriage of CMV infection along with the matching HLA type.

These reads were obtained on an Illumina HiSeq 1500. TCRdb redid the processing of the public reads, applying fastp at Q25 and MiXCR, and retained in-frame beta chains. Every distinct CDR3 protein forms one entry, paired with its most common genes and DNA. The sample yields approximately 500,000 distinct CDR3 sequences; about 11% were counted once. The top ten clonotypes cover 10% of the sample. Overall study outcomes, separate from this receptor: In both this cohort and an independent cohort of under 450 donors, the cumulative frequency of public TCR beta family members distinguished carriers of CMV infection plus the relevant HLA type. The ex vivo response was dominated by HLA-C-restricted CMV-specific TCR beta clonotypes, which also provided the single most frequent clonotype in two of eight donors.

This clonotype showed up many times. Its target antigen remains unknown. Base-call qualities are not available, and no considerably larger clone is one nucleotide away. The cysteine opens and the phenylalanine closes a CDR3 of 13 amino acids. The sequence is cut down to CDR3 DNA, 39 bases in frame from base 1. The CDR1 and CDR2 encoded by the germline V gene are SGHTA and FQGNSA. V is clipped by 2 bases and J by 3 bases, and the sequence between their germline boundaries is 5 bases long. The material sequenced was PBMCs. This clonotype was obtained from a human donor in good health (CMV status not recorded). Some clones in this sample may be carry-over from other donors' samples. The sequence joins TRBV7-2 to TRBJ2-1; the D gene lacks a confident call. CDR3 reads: CASSLPDYNEQFF. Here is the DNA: TGTGCCAGCAGCTTACCCGACTACAATGAGCAGTTCTTC.